Listed here is a single T cell receptor (beta chain). The sample is drawn from a study of shared T cell receptors in the human thymus. Sequencing was performed with immunoSEQ multiplex PCR; in TCRdb, only in-frame clones are kept and a portion is missing. The repertoire consists of 650,000 to 950,000 clones, with 70% to 90% occurring once and the leading ten covering about 0.0098%. CDR1 SQVTM and CDR2 ANQGSEA come from the germline V gene. V was shortened by 0 bases and J by 2 bases, with 23 bases between the two germline ends. The CDR3 spans 18 residues. These data are also associated with another study on human thymus T cells. That work contributes: The study used thymus tissue resected during corrective heart surgery. Related reports documented highly overlapping thymic repertoires among unrelated individuals.

The sequence was collected from a girl in the first two years of life with a congenital heart defect. The gene calls are TRBV29-1 and TRBJ2-7; D may be TRBD1 (5 bases). The material sequenced was thymocytes. CDR3 sequence (DNA): TGCAGCGTTGAAGAGTTTATAAGGGGCGGTAAGGGGACCTACGAGCAGTACTTC. It codes for CSVEEFIRGGKGTYEQYF.